The rows below give T cell receptor beta chains drawn from one sample of a study of cytomegalovirus exposure and HLA in healthy donors. TCRdb's copy holds only in-frame clones and misses some; the assay was immunoSEQ multiplex PCR. The sample table sets out about 82,000 clones. The sequenced sample consisted of PBMCs. The receptors originated from a woman between 25 and 40 years old in good health and CMV-seronegative. CDR3s include the opening cysteine and the closing phenylalanine or tryptophan. The order of the fields is J gene, D gene, V gene, CDR3 protein. A D gene is named only where the DNA matches it firmly.

J: TRBJ2-3
D: -
V: TRBV18
CDR3: CASSPGSKITDTQYF

J: TRBJ2-1
D: TRBD2
V: TRBV11-2
CDR3: CASSLAFGLAGENEQFF

J: TRBJ1-6
D: -
V: TRBV30
CDR3: CAWRRPWGGMDNSPLHF

J: TRBJ1-4
D: TRBD1
V: TRBV27
CDR3: CASSLQGGNEKLFF

J: TRBJ1-4
D: -
V: TRBV7-9
CDR3: CASSLLRGIGEKLFF

J: TRBJ2-5
D: -
V: TRBV18
CDR3: CASSHGTGTQETQYF

J: TRBJ1-2
D: TRBD1
V: TRBV5-1
CDR3: CASSRTGGSYGYTF

J: TRBJ2-7
D: -
V: TRBV29-1
CDR3: CSVTDRYAYEQYF

J: TRBJ2-7
D: -
V: TRBV5-1
CDR3: CASSLSAAYEQYF

J: TRBJ2-1
D: TRBD1
V: TRBV7-9
CDR3: CASSFRGQNYNEQFF

J: TRBJ2-5
D: -
V: TRBV5-5
CDR3: CASSLEGEWETQYF

J: TRBJ1-5
D: TRBD1
V: TRBV30
CDR3: CAWGQGARQPQHF

J: TRBJ1-2
D: -
V: TRBV5-1
CDR3: CASSLGGESPNYGYTF

J: TRBJ1-2
D: TRBD1
V: TRBV6-6
CDR3: CASSPPFGQGGYTF

J: TRBJ2-1
D: -
V: TRBV7-2
CDR3: CASSLASGGRYNEQFF

J: TRBJ2-7
D: TRBD2
V: TRBV6-1
CDR3: CASSEVLAGATYEQYF

J: TRBJ2-1
D: -
V: TRBV15
CDR3: CATSSGRAGHEQFF

J: TRBJ1-1
D: TRBD1
V: TRBV6-1
CDR3: CASSERTGKNTEAFF

J: TRBJ2-7
D: TRBD2
V: TRBV4-2
CDR3: CASRPTASGSSYEQYF

J: TRBJ1-2
D: TRBD1
V: TRBV6-1
CDR3: CASRSQGTYGYTF

J: TRBJ1-6
D: -
V: TRBV19
CDR3: CASKTGRLQNNSPLHF

J: TRBJ1-2
D: -
V: TRBV6-7
CDR3: CASSYSIPGCDYGYTF

J: TRBJ1-1
D: -
V: TRBV30
CDR3: CAWSVSRLEAFF

J: TRBJ1-5
D: TRBD1
V: TRBV30
CDR3: CAWSKGQGQDQHQHF

J: TRBJ2-7
D: -
V: TRBV9
CDR3: CASSVGDSPYEQYF

J: TRBJ2-7
D: TRBD2
V: TRBV5-1
CDR3: CASSAGTSGGTDGVNEQYF

J: TRBJ2-3
D: -
V: TRBV29-1
CDR3: CSVEERLTSTDTQYF

J: TRBJ2-5
D: -
V: TRBV5-1
CDR3: CASSPDSKETQYF

J: TRBJ1-2
D: -
V: TRBV5-6
CDR3: CASSLDVQGEDYGYTF

J: TRBJ2-1
D: TRBD2
V: TRBV11-2
CDR3: CASSPGGASGGLYNEQFF

J: TRBJ2-2
D: TRBD1
V: TRBV4-2
CDR3: CASSQRIGTGGVGELFF

J: TRBJ2-7
D: -
V: TRBV5-1
CDR3: CASSLGFPSAAEQSF

J: TRBJ1-2
D: TRBD1
V: TRBV5-6
CDR3: CASSLRTGSSGGGYTF

J: TRBJ2-3
D: -
V: TRBV30
CDR3: CAWSWGQSTDTQYF

J: TRBJ2-3
D: -
V: TRBV19
CDR3: CASSRQVPDTQYF

J: TRBJ2-5
D: -
V: TRBV2
CDR3: CASSGLGQETQYF

J: TRBJ2-5
D: TRBD1
V: TRBV2
CDR3: CASSVGTGGRKETQYF

J: TRBJ2-3
D: -
V: TRBV28
CDR3: CASSLGGSADTQYF

J: TRBJ1-2
D: -
V: TRBV4-2
CDR3: CASSQEGGGAYGYTF

J: TRBJ1-5
D: -
V: TRBV30
CDR3: CAWSYGGDQPQHF

J: TRBJ1-2
D: -
V: TRBV6-6
CDR3: CASTLPTANYGYTF

J: TRBJ1-2
D: -
V: TRBV5-1
CDR3: CASSLGALYGYTF

J: TRBJ2-7
D: -
V: TRBV29-1
CDR3: CSVEGQAYEQYF

J: TRBJ1-5
D: -
V: TRBV6-1
CDR3: CASISDSLNQPQHF

J: TRBJ2-3
D: TRBD2
V: TRBV30
CDR3: CASGGLAGTSPDTDTQYF

J: TRBJ1-2
D: -
V: TRBV19
CDR3: CASSRTDLNYGYTF

J: TRBJ2-7
D: -
V: TRBV6-5
CDR3: CASRLGHLSYEQYF

J: TRBJ2-1
D: -
V: TRBV6-1
CDR3: CASRDTLYNEQFF

J: TRBJ1-3
D: -
V: TRBV19
CDR3: CASRDLSQGRAGNTIYF

J: TRBJ2-1
D: -
V: TRBV25-1
CDR3: CASSGGGLADNEQFF

J: TRBJ1-3
D: -
V: TRBV4-1
CDR3: CASSQEFRAGNTIYF

J: TRBJ1-2
D: -
V: TRBV19
CDR3: CASSIQGNYGYTF

J: TRBJ2-3
D: -
V: TRBV19
CDR3: CASSIQGLDTQYF

J: TRBJ1-5
D: TRBD1
V: TRBV28
CDR3: CASSPTGTGGRQPQHF